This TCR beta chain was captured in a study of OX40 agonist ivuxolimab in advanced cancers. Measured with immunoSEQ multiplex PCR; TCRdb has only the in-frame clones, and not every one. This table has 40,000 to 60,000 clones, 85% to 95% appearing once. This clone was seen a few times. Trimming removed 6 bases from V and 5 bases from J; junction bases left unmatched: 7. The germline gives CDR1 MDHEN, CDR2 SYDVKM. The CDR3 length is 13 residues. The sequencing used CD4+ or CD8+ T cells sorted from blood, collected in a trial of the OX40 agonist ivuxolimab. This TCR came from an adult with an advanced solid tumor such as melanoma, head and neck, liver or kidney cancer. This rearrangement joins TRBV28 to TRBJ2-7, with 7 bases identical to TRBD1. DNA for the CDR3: TGTGCCAGCAGAAAGACAGGGACCAACGAGCAGTACTTC. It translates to CASRKTGTNEQYF.